One and the same sample provided the 10 T cell receptor beta chains below, sequenced in a study of cytomegalovirus exposure and HLA in healthy donors. Assay used: immunoSEQ multiplex PCR; TCRdb lists only in-frame clones, some missing. The repertoire holds some 80,000 clones, with around 95% as singletons. The sample taken for sequencing was PBMCs. These receptors all stem from a woman between 18 and 29 years old in good health and CMV-seronegative.

The CDR3 sequence is CASSGGLAGPSSTDTQYF. The CDR3 DNA is TGCGCCAGCAGCGGCGGACTAGCGGGACCCTCTAGCACAGATACGCAGTATTTT. The chain couples TRBV5-1 to TRBJ2-3; 12 positions match TRBD2. Germline values: CDR1 SGHRS, CDR2 YFSETQ. This CDR3 region has 18 residues. With V trimmed by 4 bases and J by 0 bases, 9 bases remained unmatched. Full variable domain (rest looked up from reference TRBV5-1 and TRBJ2-3): KAGVTQTPRYLIKTRGQQVTLSCSPISGHRSVSWYQQTPGQGLQFLFEYFSETQRNKGNFPGRFSGRQFSNSRSEMNVSTLELGDSALYLCASSGGLAGPSSTDTQYFGPGTRLTVL.

The chain couples TRBV11-2 to TRBJ2-7, with 10 bases matching TRBD2. The germline gives CDR1 SGHAT, CDR2 FQNNGV. The J segment lost 2 bases and the V segment lost 5 bases, leaving 3 bases of the junction unmatched. There are 14 residues in the CDR3. This CDR3 reads CASSPLAGAYEQYF. CDR3 in DNA: TGTGCCAGCAGCCCGCTAGCGGGAGCCTACGAGCAGTACTTC.

The rearrangement joins TRBV5-6 to TRBJ2-1; TRBD2 matches at 14 bases. Germline loops: CDR1 SGHDT, CDR2 YYEEEE. This CDR3 region has 15 residues. V lost 4 bases, J lost 8 bases, and 5 bases stayed unmatched. The CDR3 loop reads CASSQGLAGDYEQFF. Here the CDR3 DNA reads TGTGCCAGCAGCCAGGGACTAGCGGGAGACTATGAGCAGTTCTTC.

The chain's CDR3 is CASRVGGTDTQYF. The CDR3 DNA reads TGTGCCAGTAGGGTGGGGGGGACAGATACGCAGTATTTT. The chain couples TRBV19 to TRBJ2-3; 7 bases line up with TRBD2. Germline V gives CDR1 LNHDA, CDR2 SQIVND (reference sequence). The CDR3 length is 13 residues. Trimming at V came to 6 bases and at J to 3 bases, leaving 3 bases not matched to a gene.

The chain employs TRBV4-3 and TRBJ2-1; D gene uncertain. This CDR3 has 16 amino acids. Germline V gene sequence: CDR1 LGHNA, CDR2 YSLEER. Trimming removed 0 bases at V and 0 bases at J, with 9 bases between. CDR3 sequence: CASSQEMPSSYNEQFF. CDR3 DNA: TGCGCCAGCAGCCAAGAGATGCCCAGCTCCTACAATGAGCAGTTCTTC.

The rearrangement uses TRBV25-1 and TRBJ2-6; possible D gene TRBD1, 6 bases. Per germline, CDR1 MGHDK and CDR2 SYGVNS. Trimming cost V 7 bases and J 9 bases, with 13 bases left between them. The CDR3 extends over 13 amino acids. This CDR3 is CASIPQGGNVLTF. The CDR3 DNA reads as TGTGCCAGCATCCCACAGGGTGGCAACGTCCTGACTTTC.

This rearrangement joins TRBV4-1 to TRBJ2-7, with D unresolved. V shed 1 base and J shed 3 bases, with 13 bases lying between them. This CDR3 spans 15 amino acids. CDR1 and CDR2 from the germline V gene are MGHRA and YSYEKL. For the CDR3, the DNA is TGCGCCAGCAGCCAAGGTAGGAGCTCCGTCTACGAGCAGTACTTC. Protein sequence: CASSQGRSSVYEQYF.

The chain recombines TRBV4-3 with TRBJ2-7; D is perhaps TRBD2 (5 bases). Trimming stripped 0 bases from V and 6 bases from J, with 12 bases between. The CDR3 is 14 residues long. The germline V gene encodes CDR1 LGHNA and CDR2 YSLEER. Written as DNA, the CDR3 is TGCGCCAGCAGCCAAGATCGAGGAGGCGGCGAGCAGTACTTC. Its protein is CASSQDRGGGEQYF.

The CDR3: CASSIVAGGAGELFF. Written as DNA, the CDR3 is TGTGCCAGTAGTATAGTTGCGGGAGGGGCCGGGGAGCTGTTTTTT. The chain has TRBV19 and TRBJ2-2; 9 positions agree with TRBD2. V shed 1 base and J 6 bases; nucleotides not matched to a gene: 3. The CDR3 length is 15 residues. Germline CDR1 LNHDA, CDR2 SQIVND (reference sequence).

The V gene is TRBV10-3, the J gene TRBJ1-1; tentatively, D is TRBD1 (6 bases). Germline V CDR1 and CDR2: ENHRY, SYGVKD. V was pared by 11 bases and J by 1 base, with 14 bases between. The CDR3 totals 13 residues. In nucleotides, the CDR3 is TGTGCCGCTAAACAGGGCGAGAACACTGAAGCTTTCTTT. Translated: CAAKQGENTEAFF.